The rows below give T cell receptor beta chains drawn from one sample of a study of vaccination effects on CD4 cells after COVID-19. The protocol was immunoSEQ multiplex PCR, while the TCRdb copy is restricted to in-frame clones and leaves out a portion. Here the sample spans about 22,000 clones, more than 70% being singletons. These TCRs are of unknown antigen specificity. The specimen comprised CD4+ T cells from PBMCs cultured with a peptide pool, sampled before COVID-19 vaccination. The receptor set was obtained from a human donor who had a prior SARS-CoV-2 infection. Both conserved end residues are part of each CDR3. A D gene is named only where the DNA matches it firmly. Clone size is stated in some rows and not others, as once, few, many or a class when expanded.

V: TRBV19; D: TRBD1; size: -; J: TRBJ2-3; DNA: TGTGCCAGTAGTAGCGACAGGGGGCTAGGAGATACGCAGTATTTT; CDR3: CASSSDRGLGDTQYF
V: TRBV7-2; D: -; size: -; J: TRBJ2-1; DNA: TGTGCCAGCAGCCGAACTAGCAGTGATGAGCAGTTCTTC; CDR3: CASSRTSSDEQFF
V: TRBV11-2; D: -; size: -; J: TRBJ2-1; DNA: TGTGCCAGCAGCTCCTTCGAGGGTGGGTCCTACAATGAGCAGTTCTTC; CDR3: CASSSFEGGSYNEQFF
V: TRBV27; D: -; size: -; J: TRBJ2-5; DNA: TGTGCCAGCAGCCAGATACAGTGGTACCAAGAGACCCAGTACTTC; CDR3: CASSQIQWYQETQYF
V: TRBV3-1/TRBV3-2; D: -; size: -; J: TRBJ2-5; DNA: TGTGCCAGCAGCCAAGTAATGGGGGAGACCCAGTACTTC; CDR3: CASSQVMGETQYF
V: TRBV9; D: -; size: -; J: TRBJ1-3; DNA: TGTGCCAGCAGCGCCCACCCGGGGAACTCTGGAAACACCATATATTTT; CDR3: CASSAHPGNSGNTIYF
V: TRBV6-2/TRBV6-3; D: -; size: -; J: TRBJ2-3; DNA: TGTGCCAGCAGTTACATTTGGGGTCCAGATACGCAGTATTTT; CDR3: CASSYIWGPDTQYF
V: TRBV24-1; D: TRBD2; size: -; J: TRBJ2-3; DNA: TGTGCCACCAGTGATTTAGTAACTAGCGGGGGCACAGATACGCAGTATTTT; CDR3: CATSDLVTSGGTDTQYF
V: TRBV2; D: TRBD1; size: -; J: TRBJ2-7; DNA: TGTGCCAGGTCCGGGACAGGGGGCGACGAGCAGTACTTC; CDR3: CARSGTGGDEQYF
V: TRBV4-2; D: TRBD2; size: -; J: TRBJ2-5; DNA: TGTGCCAGCAGCCTTCGGCTAGCGGGGGGTCGGGAGACCCAGTACTTC; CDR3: CASSLRLAGGRETQYF
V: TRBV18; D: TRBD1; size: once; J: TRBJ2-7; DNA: TGTGCCAGCTCACCACGGACAGGGGGGGACGAGCAGTACTTC; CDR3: CASSPRTGGDEQYF